These 21 T cell receptor beta chains originate from one sample sequenced in a study of identical twins. MiXCR, run by TCRdb on the 5' RACE reads, gives a single entry per CDR3 protein. The sample consists of some 1,700,000 distinct CDR3 sequences, 32% of them appearing once. The sequenced material came from cord blood. Receptor source: a newborn girl in good health.

This chain links TRBV6-6 with TRBJ1-5, with unresolved D. The CDR3 consists of 17 residues. Germline CDR1 and CDR2: MNHNY and SVGAGI (reference sequence). Trimming stripped 2 bases from V and 0 bases from J, with 14 bases between. The CDR3 DNA is TGTGCCAGCAGTTACCGGACGGCGGCCCATAGCAATCAGCCCCAGCATTTT. Translation: CASSYRTAAHSNQPQHF.

This chain connects TRBV27 to TRBJ1-5; the D is unclear. Trimming removed 1 base from V and 7 bases from J, with 14 bases in between. This CDR3 contains 15 residues. Germline values: CDR1 MNHEY, CDR2 SMNVEV (reference sequence). DNA for the CDR3: TGTGCCAGCAGTTTATACCCTATTTTGGGGCAGCCCCAGCATTTT. Encoded protein: CASSLYPILGQPQHF.

This clonotype has a handful of counts. The V call is TRBV5-1, the J call TRBJ2-1, with D unclear. The V gene's germline CDR1 is SGHRS and CDR2 YFSETQ. CDR3 size: 15 residues. The V end lost 0 bases, the J end lost 0 bases, and 7 bases lay between the germline ends. The CDR3 reads CASSLEPYSYNEQFF. As DNA, the CDR3 is TGCGCCAGCAGCTTGGAGCCCTACTCCTACAATGAGCAGTTCTTC.

The genes are TRBV29-1 and TRBJ2-4, with D uncertain. This CDR3 contains 14 residues. Trimming removed 4 bases at V and 2 bases at J, with 12 bases between. Germline-derived CDR1 and CDR2 are SQVTM and ANQGSEA. This CDR3 reads CSVVVVRTKNIQYF. CDR3 nucleotide sequence: TGCAGCGTTGTGGTGGTGAGGACCAAAAACATTCAGTACTTC.

Worth noting for this clonotype: A junction boundary mismatches the germline segment, possibly from a read error. The J gene is TRBJ2-7, the V gene TRBV7-7; TRBD1 aligns across 7 bases. The CDR3 totals 14 residues. Germline loops: CDR1 SSHAT, CDR2 FNYEAQ (reference sequence). The CDR3 DNA reads TGTGCTAGCAGCCAAAAGGGGGCTACCTACGAGCAGTACTTC. Amino acids: CASSQKGATYEQYF.

The V gene is TRBV20-1, the J gene TRBJ2-7; perhaps D is TRBD1 or TRBD2 (5 bases each). The CDR3 loop spans 13 amino acids. Germline CDR1 reads DFQATT; CDR2 reads SNEGSKA (reference sequence). V was clipped by 5 bases and J by 2 bases, with 13 bases between them. The chain's CDR3 is CSAAPGTTYEQYF. The CDR3 region has the DNA TGCAGTGCTGCGCCCGGGACCACCTACGAGCAGTACTTC.

The V and J genes are TRBV14 and TRBJ2-2; 7 bases line up with TRBD2. V was clipped by 2 bases and J by 2 bases; unmatched bases: 5. Germline CDR1 SGHDN, CDR2 FVKESK. CDR3 length: 16 residues. The chain's CDR3 is CASSQYGGINTGELFF. The CDR3 coding sequence is TGTGCCAGCAGCCAATACGGGGGGATCAACACCGGGGAGCTGTTTTTT. Together with reference TRBV14 and TRBJ2-2, the CDR3 gives the full variable domain: EAGVTQFPSHSVIEKGQTVTLRCDPISGHDNLYWYRRVMGKEIKFLLHFVKESKQDESGMPNNRFLAERTGGTYSTLKVQPAELEDSGVYFCASSQYGGINTGELFFGEGSRLTVL.

Many counts were recorded for this clonotype. The chain joins TRBV18 to TRBJ2-7, with TRBD2 matching 7 bases. Trimming removed 8 bases from V and 0 bases from J; junction bases left unmatched: 7. This CDR3 has 14 amino acids. Germline CDR1 reads KGHSH; CDR2 reads LQKENI. CDR3 nucleotides: TGTGCCAGCAGTCCGGGGGGTTCCTCCTACGAGCAGTACTTC. This translates into CASSPGGSSYEQYF.

The chain's CDR3 is CASSYGTGTAKNIQYF. The CDR3 region has the DNA TGCGCCAGCAGCTATGGGACAGGGACAGCCAAAAACATTCAGTACTTC. The chain recombines TRBV5-1 with TRBJ2-4; 9 bases match TRBD1. This CDR3 region has 16 residues. V shed 3 bases and J 0 bases; nucleotides not matched to a gene: 4. Germline CDR1 and CDR2: SGHRS and YFSETQ.

The chain uses TRBV28 and TRBJ2-7, with TRBD2 identical over 7 bases. V gave up 5 bases and J gave up 0 bases; unmatched junction bases: 7. Germline-derived CDR1 and CDR2 are MDHEN and SYDVKM. The CDR3 extends over 15 amino acids. The CDR3 loop is CASSVPRGSSYEQYF. The CDR3 DNA follows: TGTGCCAGCAGTGTCCCGCGGGGGAGCTCCTACGAGCAGTACTTC.

This clonotype showed up just a few times. V gene TRBV28 combines with J gene TRBJ1-2; D remains ambiguous. The CDR3 spans 16 residues. V lost 5 bases, J lost 8 bases, and 24 bases lay in between. Germline V gene lookup returns CDR1 MDHEN and CDR2 SYDVKM. The CDR3 is CASSPNQLRSLEGYTF. CDR3 DNA: TGTGCCAGCAGTCCTAATCAACTGAGGTCCTTGGAGGGCTACACCTTC.

The gene calls are TRBV5-1 and TRBJ2-5; D tentatively fits TRBD1 or TRBD2 (5 bases each). Trimming took 3 bases from V and 11 from J, leaving 20 bases between them. The CDR3 contains 14 residues. Germline loops: CDR1 SGHRS, CDR2 YFSETQ. This CDR3 reads CASSWTLGVNEQYF. The CDR3 DNA is TGCGCCAGCAGCTGGACACTAGGGGTCAATGAGCAGTACTTC.

The V and J genes are TRBV12-3 or TRBV12-4 and TRBJ1-5; 10 positions match TRBD1. The CDR3 length is 17 residues. The V and J ends lost 2 bases and 0 bases, in that order; junction bases with no gene match: 4. The CDR3 DNA reads TGTGCCAGCAGTTTAAGAGACAGGGGGCATAGCAATCAGCCCCAGCATTTT. This translates into CASSLRDRGHSNQPQHF.

The chain uses TRBV2 and TRBJ2-1; perhaps TRBD1 as D (5 bases). V shed 2 bases and J shed 6 bases, with 8 bases lying between them. This CDR3 has 13 amino acids. The germline gives CDR1 SNHLY, CDR2 FYNNEI. CDR3 amino acids: CASSERQSNEQFF. CDR3 nucleotides: TGTGCCAGCAGTGAACGACAGTCCAATGAGCAGTTCTTC.

The gene calls are TRBV7-9 and TRBJ1-6; the D is unclear. Germline V gene data show CDR1 as SEHNR and CDR2 as FQNEAQ (reference sequence). The CDR3 is 15 residues long. The ends were cut back, 1 base at V and 6 bases at J, with 10 bases in the middle. The CDR3 is CASSLGTETNSPLHF. The CDR3 DNA reads TGTGCCAGCAGCTTAGGCACTGAAACTAATTCACCCCTCCACTTT.

V and J are TRBV7-9 and TRBJ2-7; 14 bases agree with TRBD2. The length of the CDR3 is 17 residues. The V segment lost 1 base and the J segment 1 base; nucleotides outside the gene matches: 3. Germline CDR1 and CDR2: SEHNR and FQNEAQ (reference sequence). CDR3 in amino acids: CASSLVRLAGGSYEQYF. CDR3 bases: TGTGCCAGCAGCTTAGTTCGACTAGCGGGAGGGTCCTACGAGCAGTACTTC.

This clonotype has more than one count but fewer than ten. The V gene is TRBV14, the J gene TRBJ2-1, with TRBD2 matching over 11 bases. The CDR3 length is 15 residues. The V segment lost 3 bases and the J segment 5 bases; nucleotides outside the gene matches: 3. From germline, CDR1 is SGHDN and CDR2 FVKESK. The DNA of the CDR3 is TGTGCCAGCAGCCAGACTAGCGGGGCCCACAATGAGCAGTTCTTC. Its translation: CASSQTSGAHNEQFF.

At least ten counts were recorded for this clonotype. The V call is TRBV28, the J call TRBJ2-7, with unresolved D. Germline loops: CDR1 MDHEN, CDR2 SYDVKM. The CDR3 sequence is 9 residues long. The V and J ends lost 7 bases and 10 bases respectively, with 8 bases between them. The CDR3: CASNPTQYF. CDR3 bases: TGTGCCAGCAACCCCACACAGTACTTC.

This chain uses TRBV20-1 with TRBJ1-1; D is perhaps TRBD1 (6 bases). The CDR3 is made up of 15 amino acids. Germline V gene lookup returns CDR1 DFQATT and CDR2 SNEGSKA (reference sequence). V shed 3 bases and J shed 4 bases, with 18 bases lying between them. CDR3 in amino acids: CSASELRGKGTEAFF. CDR3 coding DNA: TGCAGTGCTAGTGAGTTGAGGGGGAAGGGCACTGAAGCTTTCTTT.

This clonotype turned up a few times. V usage is TRBV5-1 and J usage is TRBJ2-3; D unresolved. V gave up 7 bases and J gave up 4 bases, with 10 bases separating them. Germline V gives CDR1 SGHRS, CDR2 YFSETQ. The length of the CDR3 is 12 residues. CDR3 region: CASALSSDTQYF. CDR3 DNA: TGCGCCAGCGCACTCTCGTCAGATACGCAGTATTTT.

This clonotype was seen only a few times. The chain has TRBV7-9 and TRBJ1-1; D is ambiguous. The germline V gene encodes CDR1 SEHNR and CDR2 FQNEAQ (reference sequence). V lost 2 bases to trimming and J lost 1 base, with 8 bases between them. This CDR3 region has 14 residues. The CDR3 nucleotides are TGTGCCAGCAGCTTACGTGCAGCGAACACTGAAGCTTTCTTT. It yields the protein CASSLRAANTEAFF.